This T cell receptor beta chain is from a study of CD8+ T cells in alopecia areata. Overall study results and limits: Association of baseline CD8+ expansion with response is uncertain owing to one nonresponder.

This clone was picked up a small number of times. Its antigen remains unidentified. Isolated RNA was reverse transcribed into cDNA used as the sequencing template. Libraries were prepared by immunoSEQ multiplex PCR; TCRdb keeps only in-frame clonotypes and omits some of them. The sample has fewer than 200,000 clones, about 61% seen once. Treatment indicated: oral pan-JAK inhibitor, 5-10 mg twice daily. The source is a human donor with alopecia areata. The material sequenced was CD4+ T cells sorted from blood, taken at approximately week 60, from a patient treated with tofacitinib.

The CDR3 protein is CASSSGQVFGYTF. The CDR3 DNA reads as TGTGCCAGCAGCTCCGGACAGGTGTTTGGCTACACCTTC. The rearrangement uses TRBV5-6 and TRBJ1-2, with 7 bases matching TRBD1. Germline loops: CDR1 SGHDT, CDR2 YYEEEE. This CDR3 has 13 amino acids. Trimming at V came to 3 bases and at J to 7 bases, leaving 6 bases not matched to a gene.